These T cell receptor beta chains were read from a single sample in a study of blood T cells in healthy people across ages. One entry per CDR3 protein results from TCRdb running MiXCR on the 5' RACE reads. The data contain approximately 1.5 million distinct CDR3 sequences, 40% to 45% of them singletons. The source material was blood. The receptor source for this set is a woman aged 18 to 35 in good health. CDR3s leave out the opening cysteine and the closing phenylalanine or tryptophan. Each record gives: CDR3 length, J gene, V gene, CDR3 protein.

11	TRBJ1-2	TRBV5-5	AGSVYPGNGYT
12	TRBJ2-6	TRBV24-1	ATGSVGGANVLT
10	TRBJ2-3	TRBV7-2	ASSLARGAPY
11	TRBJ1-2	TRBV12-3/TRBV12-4	ASSHQGSYGYT
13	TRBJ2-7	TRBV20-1	SARAERAHPYEQY
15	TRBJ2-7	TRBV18	ASSPIPSADISYEQY
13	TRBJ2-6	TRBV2	ASSLLRAGANVLT
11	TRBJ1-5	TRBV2	ASGGGYNQPQH
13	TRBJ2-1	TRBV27	ASSFLDGAYNEQF
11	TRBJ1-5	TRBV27	ASSVMGNQPQH
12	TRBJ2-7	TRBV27	ASTLAGPQGEQY
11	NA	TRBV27	ASSLSATYEQY
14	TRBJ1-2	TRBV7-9	ASSLARQEANYGYT
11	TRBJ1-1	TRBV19	ASSKDRGFEAF
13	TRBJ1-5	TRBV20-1	SARGTGVENQPQH
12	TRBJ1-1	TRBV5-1	ASRGQGPNTEAF
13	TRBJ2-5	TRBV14	ASRFTSGTSETQY
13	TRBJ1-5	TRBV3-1	ASSQDGQGGTPQH
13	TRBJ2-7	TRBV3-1	ASSPGGLYSYEQY
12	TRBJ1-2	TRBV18	ASSLPGINYGYT
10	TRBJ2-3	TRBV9	ASSVDGDTQY
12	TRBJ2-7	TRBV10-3	AISETDRRYEQY